The 16 T cell receptor beta chains in this list originate from one sample, sequenced in a study of control samples from healthy donors and cancer patients. The protocol was immunoSEQ multiplex PCR, while the TCRdb copy is restricted to in-frame clones and leaves out a portion. The sample records some 120,000 clones, 85% to 95% being singletons. Sequences were obtained from blood. These receptors originate from a man younger than 45 in good health.

This rearrangement joins TRBV9 to TRBJ1-2; D not resolved. CDR1 is SGDLS, CDR2 YYNGEE, per germline. The CDR3 is 14 residues long. The V end was cut by 0 bases, the J end by 2 bases, with 8 bases between. This chain's CDR3 is CASSVGNGNYGYTF. The CDR3 DNA follows: TGTGCCAGCAGCGTAGGAAACGGGAACTATGGCTACACCTTC.

The genes are TRBV7-8 and TRBJ2-5; D may be TRBD2 (6 bases). Germline CDR1 is SGHVS and CDR2 is FQNEAQ. The CDR3 consists of 15 residues. V shed 5 bases and J shed 5 bases, with 18 bases lying between them. The chain's CDR3 is CASSQRGLSSETQYF. CDR3 DNA sequence: TGTGCCAGCAGCCAAAGGGGACTTAGCTCGGAGACCCAGTACTTC.

The chain is built from TRBV2 and TRBJ1-6; tentative D call: TRBD1 (6 bases). Germline CDR1 and CDR2: SNHLY and FYNNEI. CDR3 length: 13 residues. With 11 bases removed from V and 5 bases from J, the gap between germline ends came to 13 bases. The CDR3 DNA reads as TGTGCCGCAGGGGAGAGCCATAATTCACCCCTCCACTTT. Amino acids: CAAGESHNSPLHF.

The chain combines TRBV6-6 with TRBJ2-5, with 12 bases matching TRBD2. The CDR3 spans 14 residues. CDR1 MNHNY and CDR2 SVGAGI come from the germline V gene (reference sequence). V lost 6 bases and J lost 5; bases outside the gene matches: 4. The DNA for the CDR3 is TGTGCCAGCAGCCTAGCGGGGGGGCTTGAGACCCAGTACTTC. It yields the protein CASSLAGGLETQYF.

This chain links TRBV11-2 with TRBJ2-1; D uncertain. Deletions cut 6 bases from V and 4 bases from J, with 16 bases between. The CDR3 runs to 15 residues. The germline V gene has CDR1 SGHAT and CDR2 FQNNGV. In DNA form, the CDR3 reads TGTGCCAGCAGGGGTTACAGAGATCCTTACAATGAGCAGTTCTTC. Translating it yields CASRGYRDPYNEQFF.

The gene calls are TRBV6-2 or TRBV6-3 and TRBJ1-5; maybe TRBD1 (6 bases). Between the trimmed V and J ends, which lost 4 bases and 0 bases, there was a span of 13 bases. The CDR3 length is 16 residues. Per the germline V gene, CDR1 is MNHEY and CDR2 is SVGEGT. The CDR3: CASSWTDRYSNQPQHF. The DNA of the CDR3 is TGTGCCAGCAGTTGGACAGACAGATATAGCAATCAGCCCCAGCATTTT.

This CDR3 reads CASRTGTSVYNEQFF. For the CDR3, the DNA is TGTGCCAGCAGAACCGGGACTAGCGTCTACAATGAGCAGTTCTTC. The gene calls are TRBV6-5 and TRBJ2-1; 10 positions agree with TRBD2. Unmatched junction bases numbered 5, after V lost 6 bases and J lost 3 bases. In germline, CDR1 is MNHEY, CDR2 SVGAGI. The CDR3 extends over 15 amino acids.

CDR3 bases: TGTGCCAGTAGTCCCAGAACAGCGGGGGAAGAGACCCAGTACTTC. It specifies CASSPRTAGEETQYF. The chain recombines TRBV19 with TRBJ2-5; TRBD2 aligns across 8 bases. The CDR3 is 15 amino acids. V was clipped by 5 bases and J by 3 bases; unmatched bases: 8. Germline CDR1 and CDR2: LNHDA and SQIVND (reference sequence).

This rearrangement joins TRBV7-6 to TRBJ1-2, with TRBD1 identical over 7 bases. Per germline, CDR1 SGHVS and CDR2 FNYEAQ. V trimming: 1 base; J trimming: 0 bases; junction bases outside the gene matches: 8. The CDR3 runs to 17 residues. CDR3 sequence (DNA): TGTGCCAGCAGCTTAGGGCAGGGGGTTGTTGCTAACTATGGCTACACCTTC. It is translated as CASSLGQGVVANYGYTF.

The rearrangement links TRBV29-1 to TRBJ2-1; TRBD2 agrees at 7 bases. V lost 4 bases, J lost 3 bases, and 0 bases stayed unmatched. Germline CDR1 SQVTM, CDR2 ANQGSEA. The CDR3 has 12 amino acids. The CDR3 region has the DNA TGCAGCGTTGCGGGGGGCTACAATGAGCAGTTCTTC. It specifies CSVAGGYNEQFF.

The J gene is TRBJ2-7, the V gene TRBV30; TRBD1 matches at 10 bases. This CDR3 has 13 residues. Germline V gene data show CDR1 as GTSNPN and CDR2 as SVGIG (reference sequence). Losses at the gene ends were 6 bases for V and 7 bases for J; bases not matched to a gene: 9. Here the CDR3 DNA reads TGTGCCTGCCCCGGGACAGGGGACCCTGAGCAGTACTTC. It encodes CACPGTGDPEQYF.

V usage is TRBV30 and J usage is TRBJ1-1, with a weak D call TRBD1 (6 bases). V shed 7 bases and J shed 3 bases, with 15 bases lying between them. The CDR3 has 13 amino acids. Germline values: CDR1 GTSNPN, CDR2 SVGIG (reference sequence). The CDR3 region has the DNA TGTGCCTCGCACTCCGACAGGTACACTGAAGCTTTCTTT. Protein sequence: CASHSDRYTEAFF.

The chain uses TRBV5-6 and TRBJ2-2, with D perhaps given as TRBD1 or TRBD2 (5 bases each). In germline, CDR1 is SGHDT, CDR2 YYEEEE. This CDR3 comprises 15 residues. Trimming cost V 4 bases and J 1 base, with 11 bases left between them. CDR3: CASSLGTVNTGELFF. CDR3 sequence (DNA): TGTGCCAGCAGCCTGGGGACCGTGAACACCGGGGAGCTGTTTTTT.

The genes are TRBV5-1 and TRBJ2-5, with TRBD1 matching 7 bases. The CDR3 has 14 residues. The V gene's germline CDR1 is SGHRS and CDR2 YFSETQ. V lost 5 bases and J lost 2; bases outside the gene matches: 6. The chain's CDR3 is CASRGGTAQETQYF. CDR3 nucleotides: TGCGCCAGCAGGGGTGGGACAGCTCAAGAGACCCAGTACTTC.

CDR3 DNA: TGTGCCAGCAGTTTACGAGGAACAGATACGCAGTATTTT. It yields the protein CASSLRGTDTQYF. The V gene is TRBV12-3 or TRBV12-4, the J gene TRBJ2-3; D is unresolved. Trimming shortened V by 2 bases and J by 3 bases, and 6 bases separated the two germline ends. CDR3 length: 13 residues.

CDR3 protein: CASSLSPDTEAFF. The CDR3 coding sequence is TGTGCCAGCAGTTTATCCCCAGACACTGAAGCTTTCTTT. The chain combines TRBV6-2 or TRBV6-3 with TRBJ1-1; D call uncertain. This CDR3 region has 13 residues. Germline CDR1 is MNHEY and CDR2 is SVGEGT. V lost 4 bases, J lost 3 bases, and 9 bases lay in between.